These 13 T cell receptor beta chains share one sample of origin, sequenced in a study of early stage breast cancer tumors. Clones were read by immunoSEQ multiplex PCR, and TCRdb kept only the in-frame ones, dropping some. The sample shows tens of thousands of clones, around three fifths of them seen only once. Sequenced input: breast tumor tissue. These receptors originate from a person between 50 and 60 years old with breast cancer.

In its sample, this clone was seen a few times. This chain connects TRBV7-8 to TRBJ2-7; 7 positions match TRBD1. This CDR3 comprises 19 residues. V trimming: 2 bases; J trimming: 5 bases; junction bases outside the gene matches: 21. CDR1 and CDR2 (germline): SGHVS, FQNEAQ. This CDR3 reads CASSLKGAKGGSTPHEQYF. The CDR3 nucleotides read TGTGCCAGCAGCTTAAAGGGGGCGAAAGGGGGATCCACCCCGCACGAGCAGTACTTC. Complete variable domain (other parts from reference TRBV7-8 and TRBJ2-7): GAGVSQSPRYKVAKRGQDVALRCDPISGHVSLFWYQQALGQGPEFLTYFQNEAQLDKSGLPSDRFFAERPEGSVSTLKIQRTQQEDSAVYLCASSLKGAKGGSTPHEQYFGPGTRLTVT.

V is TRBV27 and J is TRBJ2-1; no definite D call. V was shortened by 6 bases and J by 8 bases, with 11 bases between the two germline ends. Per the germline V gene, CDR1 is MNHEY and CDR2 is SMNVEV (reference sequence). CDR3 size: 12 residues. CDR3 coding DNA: TGTGCCAGCAGCACGCCACTGGATGAGCAGTTCTTC. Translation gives CASSTPLDEQFF.

The CDR3 region is CASSAGGPKNEQFF. The CDR3 DNA is TGTGCCAGCAGCGCGGGAGGGCCGAAGAATGAGCAGTTCTTC. The chain is built from TRBV11-3 and TRBJ2-1, with 9 bases that match TRBD2. Germline V CDR1 and CDR2: SGHNT, YENEEA. This CDR3 is built from 14 residues. The J segment lost 7 bases and the V segment lost 5 bases, leaving 6 bases of the junction unmatched.

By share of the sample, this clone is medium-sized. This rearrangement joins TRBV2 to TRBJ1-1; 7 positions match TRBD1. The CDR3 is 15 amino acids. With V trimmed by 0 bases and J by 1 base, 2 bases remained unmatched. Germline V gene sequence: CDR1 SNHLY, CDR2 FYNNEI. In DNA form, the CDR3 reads TGTGCCAGCAGTGAAGCGAGGACAGGGAACACTGAAGCTTTCTTT. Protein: CASSEARTGNTEAFF.

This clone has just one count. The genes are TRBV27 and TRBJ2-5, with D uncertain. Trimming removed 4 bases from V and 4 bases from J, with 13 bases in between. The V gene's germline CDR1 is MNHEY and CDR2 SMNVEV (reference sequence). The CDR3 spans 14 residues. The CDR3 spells CASSWAQVGETQYF. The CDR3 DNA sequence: TGTGCCAGCAGTTGGGCCCAGGTAGGAGAGACCCAGTACTTC.

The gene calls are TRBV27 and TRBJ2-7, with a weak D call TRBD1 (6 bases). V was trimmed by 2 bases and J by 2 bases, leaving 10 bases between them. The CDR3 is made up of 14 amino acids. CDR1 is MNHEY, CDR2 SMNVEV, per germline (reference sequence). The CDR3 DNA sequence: TGTGCCAGCAGTTTAAAGGGGGTCCCCTACGAGCAGTACTTC. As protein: CASSLKGVPYEQYF.

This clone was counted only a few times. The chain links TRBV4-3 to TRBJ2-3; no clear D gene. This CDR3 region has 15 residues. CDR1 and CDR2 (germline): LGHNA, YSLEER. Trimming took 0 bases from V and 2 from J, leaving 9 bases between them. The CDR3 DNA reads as TGCGCCAGCAGCCAAGACGGCGGCCCCACAGATACGCAGTATTTT. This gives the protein CASSQDGGPTDTQYF.

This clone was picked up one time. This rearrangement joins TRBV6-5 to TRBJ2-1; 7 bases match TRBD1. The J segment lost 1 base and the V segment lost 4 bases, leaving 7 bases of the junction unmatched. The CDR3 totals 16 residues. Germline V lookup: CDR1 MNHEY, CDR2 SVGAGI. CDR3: CASSSQPGQSYNEQFF. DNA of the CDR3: TGTGCCAGCAGTTCACAGCCGGGACAGTCCTACAATGAGCAGTTCTTC.

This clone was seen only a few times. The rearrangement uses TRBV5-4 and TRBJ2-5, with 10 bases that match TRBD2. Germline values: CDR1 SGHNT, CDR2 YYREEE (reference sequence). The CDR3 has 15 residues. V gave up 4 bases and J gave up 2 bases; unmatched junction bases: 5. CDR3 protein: CASSVGLAEQETQYF. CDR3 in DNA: TGTGCCAGCAGCGTAGGACTAGCGGAGCAAGAGACCCAGTACTTC.

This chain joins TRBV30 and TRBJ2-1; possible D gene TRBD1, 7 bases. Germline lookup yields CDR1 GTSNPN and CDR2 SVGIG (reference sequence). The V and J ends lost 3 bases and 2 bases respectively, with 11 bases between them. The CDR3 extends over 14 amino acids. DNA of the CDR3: TGTGCCTGGAGACCAGGGGGGCCCTACAATGAGCAGTTCTTC. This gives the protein CAWRPGGPYNEQFF.

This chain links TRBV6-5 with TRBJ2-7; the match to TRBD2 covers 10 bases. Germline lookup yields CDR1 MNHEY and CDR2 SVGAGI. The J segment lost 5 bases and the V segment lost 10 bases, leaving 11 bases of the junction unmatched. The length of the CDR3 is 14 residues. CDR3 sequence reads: CATSPQGTSDEQYF. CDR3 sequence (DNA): TGTGCCACCTCCCCCCAAGGGACTAGCGACGAGCAGTACTTC.

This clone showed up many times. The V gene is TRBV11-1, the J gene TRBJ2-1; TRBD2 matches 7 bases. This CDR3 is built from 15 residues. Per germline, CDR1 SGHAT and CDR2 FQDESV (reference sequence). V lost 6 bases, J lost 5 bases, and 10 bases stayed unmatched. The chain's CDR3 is CASSHGLAANNEQFF. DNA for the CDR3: TGTGCCAGCAGTCACGGGCTAGCGGCCAACAATGAGCAGTTCTTC.

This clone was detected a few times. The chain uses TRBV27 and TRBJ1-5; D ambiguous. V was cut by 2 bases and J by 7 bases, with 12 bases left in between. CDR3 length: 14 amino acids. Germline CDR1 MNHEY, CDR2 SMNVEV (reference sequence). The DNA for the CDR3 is TGTGCCAGCAGTTTAAGGCCCGGTTGGCAGCCCCAGCATTTT. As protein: CASSLRPGWQPQHF.